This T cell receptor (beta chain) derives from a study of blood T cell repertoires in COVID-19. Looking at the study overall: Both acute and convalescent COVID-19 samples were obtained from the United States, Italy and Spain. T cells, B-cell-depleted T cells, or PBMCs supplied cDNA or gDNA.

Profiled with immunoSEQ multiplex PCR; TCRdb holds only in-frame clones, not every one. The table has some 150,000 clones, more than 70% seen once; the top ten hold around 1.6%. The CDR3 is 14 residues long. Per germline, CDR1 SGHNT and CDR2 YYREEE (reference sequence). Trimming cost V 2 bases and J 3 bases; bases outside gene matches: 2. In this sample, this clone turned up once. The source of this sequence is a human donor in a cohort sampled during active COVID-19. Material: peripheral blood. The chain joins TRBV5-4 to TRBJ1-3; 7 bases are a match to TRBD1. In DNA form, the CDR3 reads TGTGCCAGCAGCTTACGGACAGGTGGAAACACCATATATTTT. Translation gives CASSLRTGGNTIYF.